A single T cell receptor beta chain is shown here with its context. The target antigen is unknown. Documented treatment: roughly 10-day PBMC culture with coronavirus spike peptide pools or control peptides (ViraFEST assay). The Oncomine TCR Beta short-read assay generated sequence data from the DNA of cultured CD4+ T cells. TCRdb redid the calling of the PCR reads with MiXCR, one entry per CDR3 protein. In the table there are around 19,000 distinct CDR3 sequences, around 55% of which are singletons. The data are from a study of vaccination and CD4 T cells after COVID-19. Overall study: Cellular stimulation was performed using overlapping spike peptides derived from SARS-CoV-2, HCoV-NL63, HCoV-OC43 and HCoV-229E.

This CDR3 is built from 15 residues. The V gene's germline CDR1 is WNHNN and CDR2 SYGVQD (reference sequence). Trimming left V 7 bases short and J 4 bases short, with 19 bases between. The receptor was isolated from a human donor who had recovered from COVID-19. Material for sequencing was CD4+ T cells from blood, cultured in vitro. The chain carries TRBV10-1 and TRBJ2-5; the D is unclear. CDR3 in DNA: TGCGCCAGCATCGAAAGACCCTCTCTCGGAGAGACCCAGTACTTC. Its translation is CASIERPSLGETQYF.